This entry lists 9 T cell receptor beta chains sequenced from one sample in a study of OX40 agonist ivuxolimab in advanced cancers. TCRdb keeps only in-frame clones here, not all; method: immunoSEQ multiplex PCR. The repertoire holds 75,000 to 95,000 clones, with more than 85% as singletons. Source: CD4+ or CD8+ T cells sorted from blood, taken in a trial of the OX40 agonist ivuxolimab. All receptors derive from an adult with an advanced solid tumor such as melanoma, head and neck, liver or kidney cancer.

The V gene is TRBV7-6, the J gene TRBJ2-2, with 8 bases aligning to TRBD1. Germline CDR1 reads SGHVS; CDR2 reads FNYEAQ. The CDR3 consists of 15 residues. Germline trimming cut 1 base from V and 7 bases from J; bases unmatched to any gene: 5. The CDR3 spells CASSLGTGLVGELFF. The CDR3 nucleotides are TGTGCCAGCAGCTTAGGGACAGGGTTGGTCGGGGAGCTGTTTTTT.

The chain carries TRBV6-1 and TRBJ1-2; a possible D gene is TRBD1 (5 bases). V was pared by 6 bases and J by 4 bases, with 12 bases between. In germline, CDR1 is MNHNS, CDR2 SASEGT. This CDR3 has 13 residues. This CDR3 is CASSNQRGYGYTF. DNA for the CDR3: TGTGCCAGCAGCAATCAAAGGGGCTATGGCTACACCTTC.

The genes are TRBV7-9 and TRBJ2-1; 11 positions agree with TRBD2. Per the germline V gene, CDR1 is SEHNR and CDR2 is FQNEAQ (reference sequence). This CDR3 region has 14 residues. Trimming at V came to 5 bases and at J to 15 bases, leaving 12 bases not matched to a gene. This CDR3 is CASSTSGGASLPFF. CDR3 in DNA: TGTGCCAGCAGCACTAGCGGGGGCGCCTCTCTACCGTTCTTC. Full variable domain (missing parts from reference TRBV7-9 and TRBJ2-1): DTGVSQNPRHKITKRGQNVTFRCDPISEHNRLYWYRQTLGQGPEFLTYFQNEAQLEKSRLLSDRFSAERPKGSFSTLEIQRTEQGDSAMYLCASSTSGGASLPFFGPGTRLTVL.

V usage is TRBV6-5 and J usage is TRBJ2-3; 7 bases align to TRBD1. The CDR3 sequence is 15 residues long. Germline CDR1 is MNHEY and CDR2 is SVGAGI. V shed 3 bases and J 0 bases; nucleotides not matched to a gene: 3. As DNA, the CDR3 is TGTGCCAGCAGTTATGGCAGGGGGAGCACAGATACGCAGTATTTT. Translated, it gives CASSYGRGSTDTQYF.

A single count supports this clone. The chain has TRBV28 and TRBJ1-1, with 9 bases aligning to TRBD1. The CDR3 runs 15 residues. Germline CDR1 reads MDHEN; CDR2 reads SYDVKM. V trimming: 5 bases; J trimming: 11 bases; junction bases outside the gene matches: 15. The CDR3 sequence: CASSTSTGGGLGAFF. CDR3 bases: TGTGCCAGCAGTACATCGACAGGGGGTGGTTTAGGGGCTTTCTTT.

The chain employs TRBV4-1 and TRBJ2-5; no definite D call. The CDR3 consists of 12 residues. Trimming took 0 bases from V and 5 from J, leaving 4 bases between them. Germline V gene sequence: CDR1 MGHRA, CDR2 YSYEKL. Written as DNA, the CDR3 is TGCGCCAGCAGCCAAGATTTGGAGACCCAGTACTTC. This translates into CASSQDLETQYF.

This chain uses TRBV18 with TRBJ1-1, with a tentative D call TRBD1 (5 bases). V lost 5 bases and J lost 4, with 11 bases in between. Germline CDR1 KGHSH, CDR2 LQKENI. The CDR3 covers 13 residues. The CDR3 region has the DNA TGTGCCAGCTCAACAGGTGGGGGCACTGAAGCTTTCTTT. Translation gives CASSTGGGTEAFF.

This chain links TRBV5-8 with TRBJ2-7; maybe TRBD1 (6 bases). This CDR3 has 15 residues. Germline-derived CDR1 and CDR2 are SGHTS and YDEGEE. V dropped 0 bases and J dropped 2 bases, with 12 bases sitting between them. DNA for the CDR3: TGTGCCAGCAGCTTGGCTACAGGGAACCCCTACGAGCAGTACTTC. This sequence encodes CASSLATGNPYEQYF.

As to this clone: Different DNA sequences within this sample yield the same CDR3. The chain employs TRBV7-9 and TRBJ1-5, with 10 bases fitting TRBD1. The CDR3 loop spans 17 amino acids. Germline V gene lookup returns CDR1 SEHNR and CDR2 FQNEAQ (reference sequence). V lost 3 bases, J lost 0 bases, and 5 bases stayed unmatched. CDR3 nucleotides: TGTGCCAGCAGCTTGGGGACAGGGGACTATAGCAATCAGCCCCAGCATTTT. This sequence encodes CASSLGTGDYSNQPQHF.